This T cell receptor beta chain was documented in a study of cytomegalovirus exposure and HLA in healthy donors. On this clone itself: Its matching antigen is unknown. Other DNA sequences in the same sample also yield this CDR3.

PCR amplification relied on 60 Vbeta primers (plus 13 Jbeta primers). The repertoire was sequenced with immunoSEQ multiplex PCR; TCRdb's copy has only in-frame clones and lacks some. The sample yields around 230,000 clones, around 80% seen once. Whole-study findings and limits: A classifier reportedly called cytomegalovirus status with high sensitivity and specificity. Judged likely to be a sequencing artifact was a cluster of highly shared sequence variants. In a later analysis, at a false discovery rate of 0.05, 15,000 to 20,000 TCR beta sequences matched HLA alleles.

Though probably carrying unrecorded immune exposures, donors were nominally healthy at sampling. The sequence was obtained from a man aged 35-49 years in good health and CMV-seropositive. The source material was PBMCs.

The CDR3 DNA is TGTGCCAGCAGCTTAGGACTAGCGGGGTACAATGAGCAGTTCTTC. Protein product: CASSLGLAGYNEQFF. This chain uses TRBV7-3 with TRBJ2-1, with 12 bases aligning to TRBD2. J was trimmed by 4 bases and V by 2 bases; bases with no gene match: 0. From germline, CDR1 is SGHTA and CDR2 FQGTGA. The CDR3 has 15 amino acids.